This TCR beta chain came from a study of regulatory T cells in long-lasting Graves disease. Documented time point: persistent/refractory GD, antithyroid drugs over 5 years with positive TRAb. From PBMCs, RNA was extracted and then used to make the TCR library. EDTA tubes received around 10 milliliters of drawn peripheral blood. Arm-PCR of CDR3 regions with iRepertoire HTBI primers generated TCR beta libraries. TCRdb re-derived calls from the multiplex PCR reads in MiXCR, one entry per CDR3 protein. The data hold 650,000 to 850,000 distinct CDR3 sequences, with 30% observed a single time. Germline CDR1 reads SGHRS; CDR2 reads YFSETQ. This CDR3 is built from 18 residues. The ends were cut back, 1 base at V and 6 bases at J, with 25 bases in the middle.

This receptor was taken from a female donor with Graves disease. V and J are TRBV5-1 and TRBJ2-5; D perhaps matches TRBD1 (6 bases). Sequenced material: peripheral blood mononuclear cells (PBMCs), taken when the disease was refractory, from a patient treated with antithyroid drugs. The CDR3 protein is CASSLSLPGTNIAQTQYF. CDR3 nucleotide sequence: TGCGCCAGCAGCTTGAGTCTCCCAGGGACAAACATTGCGCAGACCCAGTACTTC.